This T cell receptor (beta chain) is from a study of early T cells in non-severe SARS-CoV-2 infection listed by TCRdb under 2021. Broadly, across the study: Bulk RNA from unsorted whole blood was used for TCR sequencing, so alpha and beta chains could not be paired.

The receptor library was made with 5' RACE. TCRdb shows the sequencer as NextSeq 500. In the TCR library protocol, unique molecular identifiers were attached to individual cDNA molecules to correct for PCR bias and sequencing error. TCR alpha and beta chains were both sequenced, and the abundances of alpha and beta sequences in each sample were closely correlated with each other. As for how the authors treated the data: Decombinator V4 was used to perform V gene, J gene and CDR3 annotation of TCR sequences. Expanded TCRs were defined as changing significantly between any two time points under a Poisson model with p below 0.0001. Abundances of TCRs were expressed as counts per million after normalisation to the total number of TCRs sequenced in each sample. TRAV1-2 paired with TRAJ12, TRAJ20 or TRAJ33 defined MAIT TCRs, while TRAV10 paired with TRAJ18 defined iNKT TCRs. VDJdb, accessed 1 November 2021, was searched for CMV, EBV and SARS-CoV-2 annotated TCRs, excluding TCRs annotated for multiple antigens. TCRdb reprocessed the public reads (quality trimming at Q25 with fastp, clone calling with MiXCR) and kept in-frame beta chains. Rows with one shared CDR3 protein collapse into an entry with the most common genes and DNA. None of the V and J calls come from the authors' own analysis; TCRdb made them. In this sample the table shows around 70,000 distinct CDR3 sequences, more than 10% of which occur a single time. The ten biggest clones cover less than 2% of the sample.

Overall study outcomes, separate from this receptor: VDJdb matching was skewed toward anti-spike CD8 responses, so virus-specific expansions were likely underestimated and private and CD4 specificities were missed.

There are a few counts of this clonotype. Its antigen is not yet known. Base qualities are not at hand, and no much larger clone is one base apart. For CDR1 and CDR2, the germline V gene lists SGHAT and FQNNGV. The CDR3 runs 15 amino acids, cysteine and phenylalanine included. The entry retains the CDR3 DNA only, 45 bases that are in frame from base 1. Cut back by 1 base and 3 bases, the V and J ends lie 12 bases apart. The study was a case-control design nested within a healthcare worker cohort in London, UK, with weekly nasopharyngeal swab PCR tests and blood sampling. Between 23 and 31 March 2020, the week of the UK lockdown, healthcare workers were enrolled and then followed up weekly for as long as 16 weeks.

Source material: whole blood. The rearranged chain carries TRBV11-2 and TRBJ2-5; the D call is possibly TRBD1 or TRBD2, each sharing 6 bases. This sequence was found in an adult who was a healthcare worker with PCR-confirmed SARS-CoV-2 infection or an uninfected control (not recorded which). The CDR3 region has the sequence CASSLVGGGKETQYF. The DNA reads TGTGCCAGCAGCTTAGTGGGGGGCGGGAAAGAGACCCAGTACTTC. With all but the CDR3 taken from the reference TRBV11-2 and TRBJ2-5 genes, the full variable domain is: EAGVAQSPRYKIIEKRQSVAFWCNPISGHATLYWYQQILGQGPKLLIQFQNNGVVDDSQLPKDRFSAERLKGVDSTLKIQPAKLEDSAVYLCASSLVGGGKETQYFGPGTRLLVL.